Listed here are 8 T cell receptor beta chains from one sample, sequenced in a study of T-cell memory formation after mild COVID-19. TCRdb itself ran the 5' RACE reads through MiXCR, one entry per CDR3 protein. The data show some 200,000 distinct CDR3 sequences, around a fifth seen once. The sample comprised PBMCs or a T cell subset sorted from them (not recorded which). The origin of the receptors is an adult woman who had mild COVID-19 (a few samples of this study predate the infection). Cell type and time point are not known.

This clonotype turned up a few times. The genes are TRBV30 and TRBJ1-5; possibly TRBD1 for D (6 bases). Per the germline V gene, CDR1 is GTSNPN and CDR2 is SVGIG (reference sequence). The CDR3 is 14 residues long. V was shortened by 2 bases and J by 6 bases, with 14 bases between the two germline ends. The CDR3 DNA sequence: TGTGCCTGGAGTCAGGGGTATGCAGCTCAGCCCCAGCATTTT. Translated, it gives CAWSQGYAAQPQHF.

The chain has TRBV7-8 and TRBJ2-2; D is undetermined. The CDR3 runs to 14 residues. The ends were cut back, 5 bases at V and 2 bases at J, with 9 bases in the middle. The V gene's germline CDR1 is SGHVS and CDR2 FQNEAQ. The CDR3 loop reads CASSDVRNTGELFF. The CDR3 coding sequence is TGTGCCAGCAGCGACGTCCGTAACACCGGGGAGCTGTTTTTT.

This rearrangement joins TRBV7-9 to TRBJ1-1; TRBD1 is a possible D gene (5 bases). The CDR3 consists of 14 residues. Germline loops: CDR1 SEHNR, CDR2 FQNEAQ (reference sequence). V lost 5 bases and J 4 bases, leaving 14 bases between the germline ends. The CDR3 DNA sequence: TGTGCCAGCAGCCCGATTGGAGGGACCACTGAAGCTTTCTTT. It specifies CASSPIGGTTEAFF.

This clonotype was counted a few times. The genes are TRBV7-6 and TRBJ1-5; D is undetermined. The V gene lost 5 bases and the J gene lost 1 base, with 9 bases spanning the gap. This CDR3 comprises 14 residues. Germline values: CDR1 SGHVS, CDR2 FNYEAQ. The CDR3 sequence: CASSPDGSNQPQHF. In nucleotides, the CDR3 is TGTGCCAGCAGCCCGGACGGGAGCAATCAGCCCCAGCATTTT.

The sample holds many counts of this clonotype. The chain joins TRBV5-1 to TRBJ1-1, with unresolved D. Between the trimmed V and J ends, which lost 4 bases and 1 base, there was a span of 8 bases. The CDR3 totals 13 residues. CDR1 and CDR2 (germline): SGHRS, YFSETQ. The CDR3 is CASSMDGNTEAFF. DNA of the CDR3: TGCGCCAGCAGCATGGACGGGAACACTGAAGCTTTCTTT. Filled out from reference TRBV5-1 and TRBJ1-1, the complete variable domain reads KAGVTQTPRYLIKTRGQQVTLSCSPISGHRSVSWYQQTPGQGLQFLFEYFSETQRNKGNFPGRFSGRQFSNSRSEMNVSTLELGDSALYLCASSMDGNTEAFFGQGTRLTVV.

This clonotype occurred many times. This rearrangement joins TRBV7-9 to TRBJ2-5; TRBD1 agrees at 7 bases. Germline V gene lookup returns CDR1 SEHNR and CDR2 FQNEAQ (reference sequence). The CDR3 loop spans 14 amino acids. V was pared by 5 bases and J by 7 bases, with 10 bases of the junction left unmatched. The CDR3 sequence: CASSLLQGPGTQYF. The CDR3 coding sequence is TGTGCCAGCAGCCTCCTACAGGGGCCGGGGACCCAGTACTTC.

V gene TRBV7-6 combines with J gene TRBJ2-4, with D possibly matching TRBD1 (6 bases). The germline V and J ends were trimmed by 1 base and 6 bases, with 16 bases remaining between them. The CDR3 is 16 amino acids. CDR1 and CDR2 (germline): SGHVS, FNYEAQ. The CDR3 is CASSLGGTHPGNIQYF. The CDR3 DNA reads as TGTGCCAGCAGCTTAGGAGGGACACACCCGGGAAACATTCAGTACTTC.

The chain is built from TRBV7-8 and TRBJ2-3; D call uncertain. The CDR3 extends over 15 amino acids. Trimming removed 2 bases from V and 1 base from J, with 10 bases in between. Germline loops: CDR1 SGHVS, CDR2 FQNEAQ. The CDR3 DNA sequence: TGTGCCAGCAGCTTATCAGAGACCCGCACAGATACGCAGTATTTT. It encodes CASSLSETRTDTQYF.